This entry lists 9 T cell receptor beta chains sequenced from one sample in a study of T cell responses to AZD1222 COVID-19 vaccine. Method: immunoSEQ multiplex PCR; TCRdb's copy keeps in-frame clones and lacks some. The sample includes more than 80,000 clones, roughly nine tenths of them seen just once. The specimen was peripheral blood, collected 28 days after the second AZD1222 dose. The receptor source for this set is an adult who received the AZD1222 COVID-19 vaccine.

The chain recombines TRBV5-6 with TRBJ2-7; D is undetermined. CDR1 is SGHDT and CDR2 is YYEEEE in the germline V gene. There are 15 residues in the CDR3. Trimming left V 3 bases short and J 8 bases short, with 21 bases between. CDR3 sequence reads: CASSSRPDGYWQQYF. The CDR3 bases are TGTGCCAGCAGCTCAAGGCCTGACGGATATTGGCAGCAGTACTTC.

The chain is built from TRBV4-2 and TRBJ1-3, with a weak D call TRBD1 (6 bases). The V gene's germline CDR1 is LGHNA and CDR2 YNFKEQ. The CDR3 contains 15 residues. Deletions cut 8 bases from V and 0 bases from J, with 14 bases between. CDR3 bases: TGTGCCAGCGCACAGGGTCAGGACTCTGGAAACACCATATATTTT. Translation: CASAQGQDSGNTIYF.

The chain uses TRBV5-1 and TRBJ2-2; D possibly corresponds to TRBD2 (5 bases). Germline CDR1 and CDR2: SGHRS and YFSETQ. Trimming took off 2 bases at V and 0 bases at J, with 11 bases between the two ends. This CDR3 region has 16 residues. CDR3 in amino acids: CASSFLADANTGELFF. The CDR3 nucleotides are TGCGCCAGCAGCTTCCTAGCAGATGCGAACACCGGGGAGCTGTTTTTT.

The CDR3 loop reads CAISESNSRPRGYEQYF. The CDR3 nucleotides are TGTGCCATCAGTGAGTCGAATAGTCGGCCGCGGGGCTACGAGCAGTACTTC. The chain joins TRBV10-3 to TRBJ2-7; D may be TRBD2 (6 bases). The germline V gene has CDR1 ENHRY and CDR2 SYGVKD. Trimming left V 0 bases short and J 3 bases short, with 18 bases between. The CDR3 has 17 residues.

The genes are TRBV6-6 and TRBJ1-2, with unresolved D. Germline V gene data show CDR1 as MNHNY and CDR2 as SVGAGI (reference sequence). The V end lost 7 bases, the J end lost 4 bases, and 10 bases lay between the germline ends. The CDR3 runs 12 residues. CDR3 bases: TGTGCCAGCATCTCGATCAGCTATGGCTACACCTTC. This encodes CASISISYGYTF.

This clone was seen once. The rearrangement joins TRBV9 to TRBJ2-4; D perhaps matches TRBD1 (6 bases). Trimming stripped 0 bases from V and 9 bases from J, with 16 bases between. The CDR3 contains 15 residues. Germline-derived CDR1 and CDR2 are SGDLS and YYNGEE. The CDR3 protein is CASSVDWTAHSIQYF. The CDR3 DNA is TGTGCCAGCAGCGTAGATTGGACAGCTCATTCCATTCAGTACTTC. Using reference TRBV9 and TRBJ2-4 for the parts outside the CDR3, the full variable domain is DSGVTQTPKHLITATGQRVTLRCSPRSGDLSVYWYQQSLDQGLQFLIQYYNGEERAKGNILERFSAQQFPDLHSELNLSSLELGDSALYFCASSVDWTAHSIQYFGAGTRLSVL.

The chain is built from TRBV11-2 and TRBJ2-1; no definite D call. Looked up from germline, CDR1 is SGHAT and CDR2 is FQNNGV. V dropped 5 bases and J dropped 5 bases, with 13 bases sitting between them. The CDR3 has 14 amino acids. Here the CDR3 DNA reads TGTGCCAGCAGCCCCTCCAGGACCCACAATGAGCAGTTCTTC. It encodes CASSPSRTHNEQFF.

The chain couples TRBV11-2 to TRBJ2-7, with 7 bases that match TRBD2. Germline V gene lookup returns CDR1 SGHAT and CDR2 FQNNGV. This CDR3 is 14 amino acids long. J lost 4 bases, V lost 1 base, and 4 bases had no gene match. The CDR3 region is CASSLGLADYEQYF. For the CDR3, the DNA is TGTGCCAGCAGCTTAGGTCTAGCGGATTACGAGCAGTACTTC.

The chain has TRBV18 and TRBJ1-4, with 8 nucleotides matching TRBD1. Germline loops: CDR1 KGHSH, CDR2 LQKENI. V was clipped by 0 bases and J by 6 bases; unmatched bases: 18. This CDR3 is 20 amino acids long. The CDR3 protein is CASSPPGQGAPRGLYEKLFF. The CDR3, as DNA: TGTGCCAGCTCACCACCCGGGCAGGGGGCGCCTCGGGGACTGTATGAAAAACTGTTTTTT.